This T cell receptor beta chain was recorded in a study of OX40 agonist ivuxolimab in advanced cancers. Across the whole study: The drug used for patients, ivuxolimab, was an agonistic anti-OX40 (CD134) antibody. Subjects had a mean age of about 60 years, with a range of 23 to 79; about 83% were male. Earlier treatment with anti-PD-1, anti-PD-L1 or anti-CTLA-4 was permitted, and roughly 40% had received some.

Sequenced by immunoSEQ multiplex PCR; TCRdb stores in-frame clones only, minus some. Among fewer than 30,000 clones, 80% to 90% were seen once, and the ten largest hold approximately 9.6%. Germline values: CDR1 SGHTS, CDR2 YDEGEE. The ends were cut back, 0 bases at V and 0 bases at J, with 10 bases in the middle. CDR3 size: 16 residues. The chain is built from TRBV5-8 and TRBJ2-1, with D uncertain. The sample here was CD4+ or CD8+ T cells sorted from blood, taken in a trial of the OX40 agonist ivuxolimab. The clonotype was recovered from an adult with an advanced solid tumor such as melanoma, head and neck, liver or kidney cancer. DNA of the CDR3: TGTGCCAGCAGCTTGGCCTGGGGAAGCTCCTACAATGAGCAGTTCTTC. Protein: CASSLAWGSSYNEQFF.